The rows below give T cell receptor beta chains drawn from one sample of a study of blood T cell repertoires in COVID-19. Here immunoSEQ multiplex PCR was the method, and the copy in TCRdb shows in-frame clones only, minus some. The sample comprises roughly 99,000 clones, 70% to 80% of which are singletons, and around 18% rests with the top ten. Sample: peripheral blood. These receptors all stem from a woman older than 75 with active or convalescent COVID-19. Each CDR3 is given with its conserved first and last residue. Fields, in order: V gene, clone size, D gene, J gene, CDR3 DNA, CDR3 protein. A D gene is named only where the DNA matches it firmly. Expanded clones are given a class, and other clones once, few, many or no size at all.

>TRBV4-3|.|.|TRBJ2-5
TGCGCCAGCAGCCAAGGGCTAGGGGCGGAGACCCAGTACTTC
CASSQGLGAETQYF
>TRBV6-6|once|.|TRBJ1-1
TGTGCCAGCAGTTCGCGTGCCACTGAAGCTTTCTTT
CASSSRATEAFF
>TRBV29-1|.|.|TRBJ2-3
TGCAGTACCCAGGGGAGCGAGTCGGCAGATACGCAGTATTTT
CSTQGSESADTQYF
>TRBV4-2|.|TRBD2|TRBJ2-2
TGTGCCAGCAGCCGAACCCTAGCGGCGAACACCGGGGAGCTGTTTTTT
CASSRTLAANTGELFF
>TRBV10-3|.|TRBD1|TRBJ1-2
TGTGCCATCACCCTTTTCCGGGACAGCTTTAACTATGGCTACACCTTC
CAITLFRDSFNYGYTF
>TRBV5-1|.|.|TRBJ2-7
TGCGCCAGCAGCTCCTCGGGGGAGCAGTACTTC
CASSSSGEQYF
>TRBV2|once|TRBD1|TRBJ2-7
TGTGCCAGCAAACCACGGACAGGGGGCTACGAGCAGTACTTC
CASKPRTGGYEQYF
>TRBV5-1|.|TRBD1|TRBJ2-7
TGCGCCAGCAGCTTGGACGGGACAGGGAGCGACGAGCAGTACTTC
CASSLDGTGSDEQYF
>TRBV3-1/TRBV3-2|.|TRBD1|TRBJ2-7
TGTGCCAGCAGCCAAGTGGGACAGGGAACGGACGAGCAGTACTTC
CASSQVGQGTDEQYF
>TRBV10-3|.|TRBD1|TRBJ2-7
TGTGCCATCAGGAGACAGGGGATAGTAGACTCCTACGAGCAGTACTTC
CAIRRQGIVDSYEQYF
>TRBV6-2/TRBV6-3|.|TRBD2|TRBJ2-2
TGTGCCAGCAGTTCTATCGCCCTCGGGAGGGCTAACACCGGGGAGCTGTTTTTT
CASSSIALGRANTGELFF
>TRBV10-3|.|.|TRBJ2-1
TGTGCCATCAGGACAGGCGCCGACTACAATGAGCAGTTCTTC
CAIRTGADYNEQFF
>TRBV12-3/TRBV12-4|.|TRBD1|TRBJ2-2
TGTGCCAGCAGGTCGGGACAGAGGGAGCTGTTTTTT
CASRSGQRELFF
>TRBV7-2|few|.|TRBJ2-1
TGTGCCAGCAGCTTAGAAGCGGAATATGAGCAGTTCTTC
CASSLEAEYEQFF
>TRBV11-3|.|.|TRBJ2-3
TGTGCCAGCAGCTTAGGTCCGGGATCAGATACGCAGTATTTT
CASSLGPGSDTQYF
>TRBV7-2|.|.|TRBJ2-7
TGTGCCAGCAGCATCCATCAGGGCTACGAGCAGTACTTC
CASSIHQGYEQYF
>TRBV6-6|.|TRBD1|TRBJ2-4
TGTGCCAGCAGTACCTCCGGGACAGGGACCAAAAACATTCAGTACTTC
CASSTSGTGTKNIQYF
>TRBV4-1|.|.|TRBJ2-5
TGCGCCAGCAGCCAAGTCGGAGGGCTCGAGACCCAGTACTTC
CASSQVGGLETQYF
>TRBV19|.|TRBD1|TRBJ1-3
TGTGCCAGTTCCCGGACAGGGGGCTCTGGAAACACCATATATTTT
CASSRTGGSGNTIYF
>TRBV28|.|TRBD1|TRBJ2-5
TGTGCCAGCAGTCCTTCCGGGACAGGGGTGGGTACCCAGTACTTC
CASSPSGTGVGTQYF
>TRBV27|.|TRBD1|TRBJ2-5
TGTGCCAGCAGCCCACAGGGGCAAGAGACCCAGTACTTC
CASSPQGQETQYF
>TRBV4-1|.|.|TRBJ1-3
TGCGCCAGCAGCCAAGGGGAGAATCTTGGAAACACCATATATTTT
CASSQGENLGNTIYF
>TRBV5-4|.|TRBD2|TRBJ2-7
TGTGCCAGCGGGCTAGCGGGAGGGCGCGAGCAGTACTTC
CASGLAGGREQYF
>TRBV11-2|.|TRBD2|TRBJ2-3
TGTGCCAGCAGCCCCCAAGGTAGCGGGAGACTTACAGATACGCAGTATTTT
CASSPQGSGRLTDTQYF
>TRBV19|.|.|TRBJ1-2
TGTGCCAGTAGACCCTCGGGGAGTGTTTATGGCTACACCTTC
CASRPSGSVYGYTF
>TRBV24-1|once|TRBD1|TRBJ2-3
TGTGCCACCAGTCCGCCCGGCGACAGGGGAATAACAGATACGCAGTATTTT
CATSPPGDRGITDTQYF
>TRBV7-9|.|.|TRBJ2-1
TGTGCCAGCAGCTCTTCGGCGGCGGTCCATGAGCAGTTCTTC
CASSSSAAVHEQFF
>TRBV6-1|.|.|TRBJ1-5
TGTGCCAGCAGTGAAATGTCTTATAGCAATCAGCCCCAGCATTTT
CASSEMSYSNQPQHF
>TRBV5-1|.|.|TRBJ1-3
TGCGCCAGCAGCTTGGGTACTGGAAACACCATATATTTT
CASSLGTGNTIYF
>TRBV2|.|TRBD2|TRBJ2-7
TGTGCCAGCAGATTGAGCGGGAGTTCCTACGAGCAGTACTTC
CASRLSGSSYEQYF
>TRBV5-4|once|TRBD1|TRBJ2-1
TGTGCCAGCAGGCGTAGAGCGACAGGGGCTGACAATGAGCAGTTCTTC
CASRRRATGADNEQFF
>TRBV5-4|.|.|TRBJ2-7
TGTGCCAGCAGCTTGTCGGCGGGATTCTACGAGCAGTACTTC
CASSLSAGFYEQYF
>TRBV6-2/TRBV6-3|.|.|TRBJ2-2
TGTGCCAGCAGTGGGATTAGCGGCCGGATGCTCACCGGGGAGCTGTTTTTT
CASSGISGRMLTGELFF
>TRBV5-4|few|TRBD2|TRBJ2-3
TGTGCCAGCAGCTCCGGACTAGGCGGAAGCACAGATACGCAGTATTTT
CASSSGLGGSTDTQYF
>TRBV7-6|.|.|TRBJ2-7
TGTGCCAGCAGCTTAGCGCAGACTTACGAGCAGTACTTC
CASSLAQTYEQYF
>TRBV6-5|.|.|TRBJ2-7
TGTGCCACCAGGGCGGGTCCCGAGCAGTACTTC
CATRAGPEQYF
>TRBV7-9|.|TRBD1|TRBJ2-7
TGTGCCAGCAGCTTAGGGGGGGACAGGGTATACTACGAGCAGTACTTC
CASSLGGDRVYYEQYF
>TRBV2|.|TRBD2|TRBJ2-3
TGTGCCAGCACTTTACTAGCGAGAGCAGATACGCAGTATTTT
CASTLLARADTQYF
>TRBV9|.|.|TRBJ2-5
TGTGCCAGCAGCGTAGAACTAGCGAACGGGGGCGAGACCCAGTACTTC
CASSVELANGGETQYF
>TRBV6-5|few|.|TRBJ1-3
TGTGCCAGCGGGGGGTTACAATTGTCCGGAAACACCATATATTTT
CASGGLQLSGNTIYF
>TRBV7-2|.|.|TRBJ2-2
TGTGCCAGCAGCTTAGGGGGACTGATCACCGGGGAGCTGTTTTTT
CASSLGGLITGELFF
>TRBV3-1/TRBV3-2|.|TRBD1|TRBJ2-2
TGTGCCAGTAGGGACAGGGAGGGTTTAGGACTCTTCACCGGGGAGCTGTTTTTT
CASRDREGLGLFTGELFF
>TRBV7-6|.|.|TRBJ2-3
TGTGCCAGCAGCTTAGGTACTAGCACAGATACGCAGTATTTT
CASSLGTSTDTQYF
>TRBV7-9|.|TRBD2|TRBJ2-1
TGTGCCAGCAGTCTAGCGGTCTACAATGAGCAGTTCTTC
CASSLAVYNEQFF
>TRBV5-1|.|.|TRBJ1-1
TGTGCCAGCAGCTTCAGGGGAGAGAACACTGAAGCTTTCTTT
CASSFRGENTEAFF
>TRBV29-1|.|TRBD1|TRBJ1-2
TGCAGTACTCTACTAGGGACAGCAGCTAACTATGGCTACACCTTC
CSTLLGTAANYGYTF
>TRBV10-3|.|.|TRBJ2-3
TGTGCCATCAAGCGAGGGACTAGCACAGATACGCAGTATTTT
CAIKRGTSTDTQYF
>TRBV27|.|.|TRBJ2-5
TGTGCCAGCAGTTTACTCAGCAGGGAGACCCAGTACTTC
CASSLLSRETQYF
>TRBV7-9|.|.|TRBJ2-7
TGTGCCAGCAGCTCAACTGATTTGCAGTACTTC
CASSSTDLQYF
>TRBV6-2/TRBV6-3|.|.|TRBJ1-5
TGTGCCAGCAGTCTAGGCGTCACACCCCAGCATTTT
CASSLGVTPQHF
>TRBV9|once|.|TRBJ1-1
TGTGCCAGCAGCGAAGCAGGGTATAACACTGAAGCTTTCTTT
CASSEAGYNTEAFF
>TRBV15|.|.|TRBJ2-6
TGTGCCACCAGCAGAGGTCTGGGCCCCCGTTCTGGGGCCAACGTCCTGACTTTC
CATSRGLGPRSGANVLTF
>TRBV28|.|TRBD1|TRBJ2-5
TGTGCCAGCAGTCAAGGGACAGGCGCTAAAGAGACCCAGTACTTC
CASSQGTGAKETQYF
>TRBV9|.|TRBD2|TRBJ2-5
TGTGCCAGCAGCGTAGGTCCTAGCGGGAGTTTTGAGACCCAGTACTTC
CASSVGPSGSFETQYF
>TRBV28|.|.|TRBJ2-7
TGTGCCAGCAGTTTAGGGGGGGCAGGCAAGGGCGAGCAGTACTTC
CASSLGGAGKGEQYF
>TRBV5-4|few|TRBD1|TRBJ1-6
TGTGCCAGCAGCTTGGACAGGGGGCACCATTCACCCCTCCACTTT
CASSLDRGHHSPLHF
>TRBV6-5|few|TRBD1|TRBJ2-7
TGTGCCAGCAGCATCGTACAGGGGAGCGAGCAGTACTTC
CASSIVQGSEQYF
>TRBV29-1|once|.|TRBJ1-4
TGCAGCGCTCACCTTGCGGGTAATGAAAAACTGTTTTTT
CSAHLAGNEKLFF
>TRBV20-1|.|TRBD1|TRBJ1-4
TGCAGTGCTAGTTCGGGACAGCAAAATGAAAAACTGTTTTTT
CSASSGQQNEKLFF